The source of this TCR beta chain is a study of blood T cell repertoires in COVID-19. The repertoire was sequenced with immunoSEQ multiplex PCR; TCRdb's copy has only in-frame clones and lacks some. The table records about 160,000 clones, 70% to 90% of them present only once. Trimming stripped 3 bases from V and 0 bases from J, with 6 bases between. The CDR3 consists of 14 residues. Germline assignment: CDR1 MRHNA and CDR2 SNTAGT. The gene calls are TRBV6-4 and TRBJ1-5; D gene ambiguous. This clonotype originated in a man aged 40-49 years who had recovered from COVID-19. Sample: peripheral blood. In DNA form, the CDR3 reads TGTGCCAGCAGTGAGCAGTATAGCAATCAGCCCCAGCATTTT. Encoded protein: CASSEQYSNQPQHF.